The present entry profiles one T cell receptor beta chain with its context. This CDR3 spans 16 amino acids. Germline V gene sequence: CDR1 LGHDT, CDR2 YNNKEL (reference sequence). V dropped 4 bases and J dropped 6 bases, with 19 bases sitting between them. The data derive from a study of CD8 T cells in Susac syndrome. The CD8+ and CD4+ T cells were isolated magnetically using a negative isolation approach, whereas the TEMRA cells were enriched by FACS. When the RNA was reverse transcribed, random hexamers were used with an input of roughly 0.45 to 1 ug. Across 54 Vbeta and 13 Jbeta, immunoSEQ multiplex PCR amplified TCR beta CDR3. TCRdb called the immunoSEQ multiplex PCR reads again in MiXCR, with one record for every CDR3 protein. The sample records roughly 150,000 distinct CDR3 sequences, roughly 94% being singletons.

The sequenced sample consisted of CD8+ T cells from PBMCs. The TCR was taken from a human donor with multiple sclerosis. The V and J genes are TRBV3-1 and TRBJ2-1; D remains unclear. CDR3 residues: CASSRGNLGVSNEQFF. The CDR3 DNA sequence: TGTGCCAGCAGCCGCGGCAACTTAGGAGTCTCCAATGAGCAGTTCTTC.